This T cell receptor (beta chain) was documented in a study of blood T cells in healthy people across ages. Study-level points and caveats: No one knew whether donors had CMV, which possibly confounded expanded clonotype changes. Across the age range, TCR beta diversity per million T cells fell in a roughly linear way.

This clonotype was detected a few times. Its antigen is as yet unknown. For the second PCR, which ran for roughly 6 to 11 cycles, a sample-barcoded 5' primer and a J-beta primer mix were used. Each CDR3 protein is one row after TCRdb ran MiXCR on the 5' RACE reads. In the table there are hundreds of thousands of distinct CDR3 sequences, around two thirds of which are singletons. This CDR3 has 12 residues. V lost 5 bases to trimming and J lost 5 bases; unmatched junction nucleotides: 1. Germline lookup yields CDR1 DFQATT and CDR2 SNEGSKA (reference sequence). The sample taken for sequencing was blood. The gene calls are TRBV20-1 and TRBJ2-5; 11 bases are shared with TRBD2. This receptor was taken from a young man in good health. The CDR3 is CSARTSGETQYF. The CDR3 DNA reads TGCAGTGCTCGGACTAGCGGGGAGACCCAGTACTTC.